Included here is one T cell receptor (beta chain) sequence, with context. Everyone who took part was roughly 18 to 89 years old, and they came from some 23 US areas. Assignment of participants to cohorts was predicated upon participant-reported clinical history. The CDR3 is 16 amino acids. The germline gives CDR1 MDHEN, CDR2 SYDVKM. The V gene end was trimmed by 7 bases and the J gene end by 0 bases; junction bases not matched to a gene: 9. Original data processing: Nucleated cell counts were estimated from reference gene primer amplification. Sequencing used immunoSEQ multiplex PCR; TCRdb keeps in-frame clones, though not all of them. V, J and clone size derive from that table, while D and trimming were established from the DNA sequence. The sample contains around 140,000 clones, approximately 78% of which appear only once. This entry is derived from a study of blood T cell repertoires in COVID-19. Study at large: PBMCs, B-cell-depleted T cells, or T cells provided the cDNA or gDNA that made up the material.

The TCR originated in a woman in her 50s who had recovered from COVID-19. The sequencing sample was made of PBMCs or T cells enriched from blood (not recorded which). The chain combines TRBV28 with TRBJ1-5; 7 positions match TRBD1. CDR3 loop: CASTRWGQHSNQPQHF. CDR3 DNA sequence: TGTGCCAGCACCAGGTGGGGACAGCATAGCAATCAGCCCCAGCATTTT. Drawing the rest from reference TRBV28 and TRBJ1-5, the complete variable domain is DVKVTQSSRYLVKRTGEKVFLECVQDMDHENMFWYRQDPGLGLRLIYFSYDVKMKEKGDIPEGYSVSREKKERFSLILESASTNQTSMYLCASTRWGQHSNQPQHFGDGTRLSIL.